This T cell receptor beta chain was obtained from a study of pediatric ulcerative colitis. Findings of the study overall: Compared with controls, ulcerative colitis showed greater blood-rectum clone sharing. Two rectal CDR3 clonotypes occurred in all ulcerative colitis patients. Repertoires came from total lymphocyte DNA, so rare subsets like regulatory T cells may be missed.

With respect to this clone: Its antigen remains unidentified.

This CDR3 is built from 11 residues. CDR1 is SEHNR, CDR2 FQNEAQ, per germline (reference sequence). The V and J ends lost 5 bases and 6 bases respectively, with 7 bases between them. Here immunoSEQ multiplex PCR was the method, and the copy in TCRdb shows in-frame clones only, minus some. The profile covers more than 35,000 clones, with around three quarters appearing a single time and 0.74% taken by the ten largest. The rectum was sampled with one to two pinch biopsies at colonoscopy. The origin of this receptor is a boy aged 5 to 17 with moderate ulcerative colitis. The specimen was gut tissue. V gene TRBV7-9 combines with J gene TRBJ1-1; D gene ambiguous. The CDR3 DNA follows: TGTGCCAGCAGCCCCCCCCCTGAAGCTTTCTTT. Translating gives CASSPPPEAFF.